This T cell receptor (beta chain) was identified during a study of T-cell reconstitution after alpha-beta-depleted transplantation in children. Broader study findings: TCRbeta diversity was high at day 60 in some patients (a result of surviving recipient T cells and thymic progenitors). Newly produced T cells mostly accounted for T-cell counts and diversity one year post-transplant. About two months after transplant, alpha-beta T cells reportedly came from several hundred expanded graft clones.

Unique molecular identifiers were built into the TCRbeta library. In TCRdb, the PCR reads were re-called with MiXCR into one record per CDR3 protein. The sample includes around 450,000 distinct CDR3 sequences, approximately 10% of them seen just once. This clonotype was observed many times. Antigen specificity is unknown. CDR3 length equals 15 residues. Trimming removed 3 bases from V and 0 bases from J, with 11 bases in between. CDR1 and CDR2 (germline): ENHRY, SYGVKD. This TCR was sampled from a child between 2 and 9 years old with inherited bone marrow failure, due to receive a stem cell transplant. The genes are TRBV10-3 and TRBJ1-1, with D uncertain. Here the sequenced sample was PBMCs, taken before TCRalphabeta/CD19-depleted stem cell transplant. The CDR3 region is CAISDRRVVNTEAFF. CDR3 DNA: TGTGCCATCAGTGATAGGAGGGTCGTGAACACTGAAGCTTTCTTT.